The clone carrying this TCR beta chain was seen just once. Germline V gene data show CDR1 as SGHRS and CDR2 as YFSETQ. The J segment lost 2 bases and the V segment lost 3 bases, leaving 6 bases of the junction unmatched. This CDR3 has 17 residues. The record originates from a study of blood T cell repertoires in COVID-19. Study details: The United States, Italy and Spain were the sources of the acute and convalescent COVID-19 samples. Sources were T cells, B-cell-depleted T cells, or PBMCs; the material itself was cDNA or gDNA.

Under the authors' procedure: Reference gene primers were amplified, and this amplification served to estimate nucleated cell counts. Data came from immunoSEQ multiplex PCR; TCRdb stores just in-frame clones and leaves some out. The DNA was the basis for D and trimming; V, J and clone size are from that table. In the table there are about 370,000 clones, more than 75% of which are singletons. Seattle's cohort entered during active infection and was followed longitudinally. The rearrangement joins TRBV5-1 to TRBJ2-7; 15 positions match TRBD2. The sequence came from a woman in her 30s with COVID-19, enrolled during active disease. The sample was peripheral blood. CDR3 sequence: CASSSGLAGGPPYEQYF. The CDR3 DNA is TGCGCCAGCAGCTCGGGACTAGCGGGAGGCCCGCCCTACGAGCAGTACTTC.